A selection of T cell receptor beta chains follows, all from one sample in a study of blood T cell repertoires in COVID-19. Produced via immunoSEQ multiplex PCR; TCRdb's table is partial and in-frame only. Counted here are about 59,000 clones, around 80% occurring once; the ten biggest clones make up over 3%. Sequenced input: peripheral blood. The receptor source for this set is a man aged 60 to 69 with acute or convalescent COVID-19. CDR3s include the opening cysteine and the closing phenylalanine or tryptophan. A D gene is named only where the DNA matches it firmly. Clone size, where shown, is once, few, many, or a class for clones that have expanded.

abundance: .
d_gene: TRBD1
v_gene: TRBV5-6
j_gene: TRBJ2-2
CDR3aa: CASSLRQGFLRSGELFF

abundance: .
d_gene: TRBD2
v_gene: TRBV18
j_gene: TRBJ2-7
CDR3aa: CASSPPSGAWRAEQYF

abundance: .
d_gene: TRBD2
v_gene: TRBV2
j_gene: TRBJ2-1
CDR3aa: CASSPLANSYNEQFF

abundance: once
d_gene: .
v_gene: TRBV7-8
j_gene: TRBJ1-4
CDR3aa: CASSPSAGQEKLFF

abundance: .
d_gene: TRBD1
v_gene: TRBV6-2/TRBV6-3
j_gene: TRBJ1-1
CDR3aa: CASSLGQGSMNTEAFF

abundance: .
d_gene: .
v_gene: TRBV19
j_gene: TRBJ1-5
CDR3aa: CASSRSRDTNQPQHF

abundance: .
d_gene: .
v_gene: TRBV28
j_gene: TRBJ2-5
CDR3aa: CASRLGRETKTQYF

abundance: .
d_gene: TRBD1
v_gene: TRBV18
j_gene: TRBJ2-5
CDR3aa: CASSLGQGTETQYF

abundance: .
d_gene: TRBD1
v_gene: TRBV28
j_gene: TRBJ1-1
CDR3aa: CASDQGANTEAFF

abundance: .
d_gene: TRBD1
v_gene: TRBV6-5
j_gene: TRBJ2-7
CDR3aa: CASSDSNRGRGEQYF

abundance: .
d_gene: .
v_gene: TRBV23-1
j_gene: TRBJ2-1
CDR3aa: CASSQSDRFDTFSSYNEQFF

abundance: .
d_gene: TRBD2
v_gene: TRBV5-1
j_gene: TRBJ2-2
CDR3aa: CASSPGLVNTGELFF

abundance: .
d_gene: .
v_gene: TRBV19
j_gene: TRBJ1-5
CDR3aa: CASSTRQLNQPQHF

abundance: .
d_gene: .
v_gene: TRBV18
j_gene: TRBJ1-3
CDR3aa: CASSPRGLGRSGNTIYF

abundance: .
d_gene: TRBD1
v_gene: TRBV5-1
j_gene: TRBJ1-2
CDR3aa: CASSLNKDTGGLEGYTF

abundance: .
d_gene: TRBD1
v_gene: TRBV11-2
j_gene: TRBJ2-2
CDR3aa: CASSLLGDSRKGGELFF

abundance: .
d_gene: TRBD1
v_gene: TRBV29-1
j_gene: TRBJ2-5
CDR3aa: CSLLTGTAPGTQYF

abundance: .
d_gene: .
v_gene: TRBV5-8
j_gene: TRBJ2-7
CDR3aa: CASSLTAGQGYEQYF

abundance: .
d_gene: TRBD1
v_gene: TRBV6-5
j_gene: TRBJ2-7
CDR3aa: CASSYGGQGFHEQYF

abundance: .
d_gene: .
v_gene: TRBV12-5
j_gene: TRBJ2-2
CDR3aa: CASGEGQSDTGELFF

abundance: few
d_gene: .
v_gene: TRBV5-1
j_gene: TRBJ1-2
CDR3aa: CASSFAAHYGYTF

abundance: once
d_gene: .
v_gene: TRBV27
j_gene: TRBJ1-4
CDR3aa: CASSVFGGNEKLFF

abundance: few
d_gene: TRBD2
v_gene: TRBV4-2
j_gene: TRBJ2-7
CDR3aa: CASSQDGAGAYEQYF

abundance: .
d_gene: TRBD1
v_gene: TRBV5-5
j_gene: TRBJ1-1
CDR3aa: CASSLARTGRVGGNTEAFF

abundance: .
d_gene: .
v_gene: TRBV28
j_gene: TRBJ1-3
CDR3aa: CASSYGRAGAGNTIYF

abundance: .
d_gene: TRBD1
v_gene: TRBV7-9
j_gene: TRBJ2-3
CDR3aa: CASSPTGGYTDTQYF

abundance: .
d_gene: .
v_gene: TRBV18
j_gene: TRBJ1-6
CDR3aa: CASSPSPGESPLHF